A selection of T cell receptor beta chains follows, all from one sample in a study of CD8 T cells in ankylosing spondylitis. TCRdb fed the 5' RACE reads into MiXCR, producing one record per CDR3 protein. The data contain 200,000 to 250,000 distinct CDR3 sequences, around 24% of them singletons. The sample consisted of blood, either unsorted or a sorted T cell fraction (not recorded which). The receptors originated from a male donor with ankylosing spondylitis or in good health (not recorded which). CDR3s include the opening cysteine and the closing phenylalanine or tryptophan. D genes are given only for firm matches. A row's size may be missing; if present it is once, few, many or a size class.

few	.	TRBV3-1	TRBJ2-7	CASSPRDVSYEQYF	TGTGCCAGCAGCCCCCGGGACGTCTCCTACGAGCAGTACTTC
few	TRBD2	TRBV20-1	TRBJ2-7	CSARDPSGRFWEQYF	TGCAGTGCTAGAGACCCGAGCGGGAGATTCTGGGAGCAGTACTTC
few	.	TRBV5-1	TRBJ2-1	CASWSRGNEQFF	TGCGCCAGCTGGTCACGAGGAAATGAGCAGTTCTTC
few	.	TRBV20-1	TRBJ2-2	CSARGEELFF	TGCAGTGCTAGAGGGGAAGAGCTGTTTTTT
many	.	TRBV4-3	TRBJ1-5	CASSQYRDQPQHF	TGCGCCAGCAGCCAGTACAGGGATCAGCCCCAGCATTTT
.	TRBD1	TRBV12-3/TRBV12-4	TRBJ1-1	CASSPRQGERNTEAFF	TGTGCCAGCAGTCCAAGACAGGGGGAAAGGAACACTGAAGCTTTCTTT
once	.	TRBV6-1	TRBJ1-3	CASSRSGVAGTPGNTIYF	TGTGCCAGCAGCCGCTCCGGGGTGGCGGGCACGCCTGGAAACACCATATATTTT
many	TRBD2	TRBV5-6	TRBJ2-5	CASSLSTSGQETQYF	TGTGCCAGCAGCTTGTCTACTAGCGGGCAAGAGACCCAGTACTTC
many	TRBD1	TRBV19	TRBJ2-5	CASSRGLQETQYF	TGTGCCAGTTCCAGGGGGCTCCAAGAGACCCAGTACTTC
few	.	TRBV10-3	TRBJ1-2	CAISESSANYGYTF	TGTGCCATCAGTGAGTCCTCAGCGAACTATGGCTACACCTTC
many	.	TRBV29-1	TRBJ2-7	CSVIAEAYEQYF	TGCAGCGTGATAGCGGAGGCCTACGAGCAGTACTTC
few	.	TRBV5-4	TRBJ1-2	CASSNDGNYGYTF	TGTGCCAGCAGCAACGACGGAAACTATGGCTACACCTTC
few	.	TRBV20-1	TRBJ1-5	CSAMQGGGNQPQHF	TGCAGTGCTATGCAGGGTGGCGGCAATCAGCCCCAGCATTTT
.	.	TRBV20-1	TRBJ1-2	CSARDFGVTYGYTF	TGCAGTGCTAGAGATTTCGGCGTCACCTATGGCTACACCTTC
many	TRBD1	TRBV20-1	TRBJ2-3	CSARAFVGGTGGFADTQYF	TGCAGTGCTAGAGCGTTTGTAGGGGGGACAGGGGGTTTTGCAGATACGCAGTATTTT
once	.	TRBV20-1	TRBJ2-4	CSAMRTEKNIQYF	TGCAGTGCCATGAGGACAGAGAAAAACATTCAGTACTTC
many	.	TRBV20-1	TRBJ2-7	CSAGQREAYEQYF	TGCAGTGCCGGACAGAGAGAGGCCTACGAGCAGTACTTC
many	.	TRBV10-3	TRBJ2-3	CAISERGASSTDTQYF	TGTGCCATCAGTGAGAGGGGGGCCTCTAGCACAGATACGCAGTATTTT